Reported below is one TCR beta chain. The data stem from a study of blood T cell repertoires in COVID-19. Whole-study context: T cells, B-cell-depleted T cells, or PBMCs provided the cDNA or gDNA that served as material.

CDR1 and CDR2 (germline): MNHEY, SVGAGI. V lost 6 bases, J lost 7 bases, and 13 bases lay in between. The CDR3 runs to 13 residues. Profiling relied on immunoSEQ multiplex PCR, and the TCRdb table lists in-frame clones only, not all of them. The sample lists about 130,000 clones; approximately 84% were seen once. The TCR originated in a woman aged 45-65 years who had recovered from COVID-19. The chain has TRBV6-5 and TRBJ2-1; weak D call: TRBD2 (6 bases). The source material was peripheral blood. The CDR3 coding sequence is TGTGCCAGCAGGGCCGGGAGCGGGAATGAGCAGTTCTTC. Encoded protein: CASRAGSGNEQFF.